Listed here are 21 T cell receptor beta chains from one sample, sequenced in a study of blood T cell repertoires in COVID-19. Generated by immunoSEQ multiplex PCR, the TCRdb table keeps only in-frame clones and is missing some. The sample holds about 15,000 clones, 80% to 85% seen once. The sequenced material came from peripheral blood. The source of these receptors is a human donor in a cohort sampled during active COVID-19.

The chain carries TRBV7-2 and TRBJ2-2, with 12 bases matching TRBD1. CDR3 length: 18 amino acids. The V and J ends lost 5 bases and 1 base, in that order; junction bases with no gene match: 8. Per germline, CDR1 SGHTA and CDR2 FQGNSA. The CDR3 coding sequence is TGTGCCAGCAGCCCGGGACAGGGGGCGTTGAGGAACACCGGGGAGCTGTTTTTT. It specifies CASSPGQGALRNTGELFF.

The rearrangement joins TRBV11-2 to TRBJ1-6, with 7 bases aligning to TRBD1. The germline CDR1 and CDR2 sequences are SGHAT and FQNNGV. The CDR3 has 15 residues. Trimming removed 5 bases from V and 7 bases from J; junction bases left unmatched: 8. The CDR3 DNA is TGTGCCAGCAGCCCGTATACAGGGGAGAATTCACCCCTCCACTTT. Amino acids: CASSPYTGENSPLHF. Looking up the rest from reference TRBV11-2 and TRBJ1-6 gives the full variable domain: EAGVAQSPRYKIIEKRQSVAFWCNPISGHATLYWYQQILGQGPKLLIQFQNNGVVDDSQLPKDRFSAERLKGVDSTLKIQPAKLEDSAVYLCASSPYTGENSPLHFGNGTRLTVT.

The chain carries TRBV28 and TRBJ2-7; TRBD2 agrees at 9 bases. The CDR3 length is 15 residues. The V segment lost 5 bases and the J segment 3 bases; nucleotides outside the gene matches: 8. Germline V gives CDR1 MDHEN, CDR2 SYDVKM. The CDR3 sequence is CASSPSGRTGYEQYF. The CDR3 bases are TGTGCCAGCAGTCCCAGCGGGAGGACAGGCTACGAGCAGTACTTC.

In nucleotides, the CDR3 is TGTGCCAGCAGCAAAGAACTGGGGAGGGAGACCCAGTACTTC. Residues: CASSKELGRETQYF. V gene TRBV2 combines with J gene TRBJ2-5; perhaps TRBD2 as D (6 bases). This CDR3 has 14 residues. V was cut by 6 bases and J by 5 bases, with 16 bases left in between. CDR1 SNHLY and CDR2 FYNNEI come from the germline V gene.

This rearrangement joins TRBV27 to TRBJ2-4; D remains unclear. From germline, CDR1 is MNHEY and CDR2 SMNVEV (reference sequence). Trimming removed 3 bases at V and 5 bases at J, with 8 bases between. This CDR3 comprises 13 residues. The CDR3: CASSFLTENIQYF. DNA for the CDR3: TGTGCCAGCAGTTTTCTAACGGAAAACATTCAGTACTTC.

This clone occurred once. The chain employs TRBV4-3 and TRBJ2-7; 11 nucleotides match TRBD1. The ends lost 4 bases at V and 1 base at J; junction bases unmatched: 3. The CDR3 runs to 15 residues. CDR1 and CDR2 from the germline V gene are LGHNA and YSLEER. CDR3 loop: CASSLGTGGSYEQYF. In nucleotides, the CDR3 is TGCGCCAGCAGCCTAGGGACAGGGGGATCCTACGAGCAGTACTTC.

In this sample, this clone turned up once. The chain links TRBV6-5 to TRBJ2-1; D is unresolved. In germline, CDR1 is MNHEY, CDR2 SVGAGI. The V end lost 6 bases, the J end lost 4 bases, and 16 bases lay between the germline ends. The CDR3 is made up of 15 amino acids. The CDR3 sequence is CASRATGHAYNEQFF. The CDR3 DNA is TGTGCCAGCAGAGCGACGGGTCATGCTTACAATGAGCAGTTCTTC.

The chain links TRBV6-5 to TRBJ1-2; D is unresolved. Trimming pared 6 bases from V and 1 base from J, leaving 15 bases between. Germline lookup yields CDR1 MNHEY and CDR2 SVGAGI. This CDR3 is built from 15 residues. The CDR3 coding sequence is TGTGCCAGCAGCTCGGGGAGGACCATTAACTATGGCTACACCTTC. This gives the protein CASSSGRTINYGYTF.

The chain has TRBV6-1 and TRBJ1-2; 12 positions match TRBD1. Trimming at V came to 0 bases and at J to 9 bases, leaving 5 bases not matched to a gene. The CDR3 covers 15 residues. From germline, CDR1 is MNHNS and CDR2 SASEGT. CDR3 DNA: TGTGCCAGCAGTGAAGCGCGGGGACAGGGGGCACGCTACACCTTC. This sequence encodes CASSEARGQGARYTF.

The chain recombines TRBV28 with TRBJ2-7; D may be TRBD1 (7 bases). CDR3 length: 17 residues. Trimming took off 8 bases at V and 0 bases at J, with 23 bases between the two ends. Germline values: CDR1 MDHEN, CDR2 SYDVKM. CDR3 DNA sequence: TGTGCCAGCGGAGGGGACAGTCTTCCTTTTAACTCCTACGAGCAGTACTTC. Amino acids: CASGGDSLPFNSYEQYF.

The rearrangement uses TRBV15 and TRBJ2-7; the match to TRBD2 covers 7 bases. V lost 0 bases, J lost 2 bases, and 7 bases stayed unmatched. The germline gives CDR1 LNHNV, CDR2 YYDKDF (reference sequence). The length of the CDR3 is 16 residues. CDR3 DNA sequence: TGTGCCACCAGCAGAGATTCAGGGACTAAGCCCTACGAGCAGTACTTC. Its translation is CATSRDSGTKPYEQYF.

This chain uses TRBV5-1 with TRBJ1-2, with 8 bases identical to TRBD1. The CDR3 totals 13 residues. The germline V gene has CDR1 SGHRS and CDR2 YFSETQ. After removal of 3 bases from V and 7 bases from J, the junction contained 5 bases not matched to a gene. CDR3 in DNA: TGCGCCAGCAGCTCTACAGGGGGTGTTGGCTACACCTTC. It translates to CASSSTGGVGYTF.

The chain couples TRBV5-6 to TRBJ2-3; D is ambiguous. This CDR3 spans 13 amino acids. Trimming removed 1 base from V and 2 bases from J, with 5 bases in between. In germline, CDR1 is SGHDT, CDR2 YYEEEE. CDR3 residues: CASSLSYTDTQYF. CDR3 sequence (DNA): TGTGCCAGCAGCTTGAGCTACACAGATACGCAGTATTTT.

CDR3 sequence: CASSQCSSSYNSPLHF. The CDR3, as DNA: TGCGCCAGCAGTCAATGCTCCAGCTCCTATAATTCACCCCTCCACTTT. The chain employs TRBV23-1 and TRBJ1-6, with D unresolved. TRBV23-1 carries the ORF label, with uncertain function. CDR3 length: 16 residues. V shed 1 base and J shed 0 bases, with 7 bases lying between them.

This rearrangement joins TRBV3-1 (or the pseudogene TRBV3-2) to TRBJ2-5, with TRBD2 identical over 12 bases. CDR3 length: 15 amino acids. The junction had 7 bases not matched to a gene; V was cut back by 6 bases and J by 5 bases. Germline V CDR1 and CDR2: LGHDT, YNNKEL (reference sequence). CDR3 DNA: TGTGCCAGCAGTCCTCGACTAGCGGGAGTCGAGACCCAGTACTTC. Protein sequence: CASSPRLAGVETQYF.

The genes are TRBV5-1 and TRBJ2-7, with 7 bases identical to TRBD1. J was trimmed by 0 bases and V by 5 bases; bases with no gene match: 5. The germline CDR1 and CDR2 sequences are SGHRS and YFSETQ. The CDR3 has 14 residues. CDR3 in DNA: TGCGCCAGCAGTCAACAGGGGAGCTCCTACGAGCAGTACTTC. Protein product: CASSQQGSSYEQYF.

This CDR3 is CASRPGGTNEKLFF. The DNA for the CDR3 is TGTGCCAGTAGACCAGGGGGAACTAATGAAAAACTGTTTTTT. The chain uses TRBV19 and TRBJ1-4; 7 bases agree with TRBD1. Looked up from germline, CDR1 is LNHDA and CDR2 is SQIVND (reference sequence). The CDR3 loop spans 14 amino acids. J was trimmed by 1 base and V by 6 bases; bases with no gene match: 2.

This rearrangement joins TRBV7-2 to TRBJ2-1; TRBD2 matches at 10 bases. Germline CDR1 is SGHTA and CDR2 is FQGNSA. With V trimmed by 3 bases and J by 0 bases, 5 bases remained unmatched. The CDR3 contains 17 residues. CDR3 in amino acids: CASSFRTSGSSYNEQFF. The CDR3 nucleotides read TGTGCCAGCAGCTTTAGGACTAGCGGTTCCTCCTACAATGAGCAGTTCTTC.

Written as DNA, the CDR3 is TGTGCCAGCAGTTTTCGTCGTGGGAGTAGGCCCAATGAGCAGTTCTTC. It encodes CASSFRRGSRPNEQFF. The rearrangement links TRBV27 to TRBJ2-1; D possibly corresponds to TRBD2 (5 bases). Germline CDR1 and CDR2: MNHEY and SMNVEV (reference sequence). The V end lost 3 bases, the J end lost 6 bases, and 18 bases lay between the germline ends. The CDR3 totals 16 residues.

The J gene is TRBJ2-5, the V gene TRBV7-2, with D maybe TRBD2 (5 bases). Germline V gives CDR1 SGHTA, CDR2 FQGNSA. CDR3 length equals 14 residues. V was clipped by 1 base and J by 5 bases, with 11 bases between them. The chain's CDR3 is CASSLGPRGETQYF. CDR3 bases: TGTGCCAGCAGCTTAGGCCCGCGAGGGGAGACCCAGTACTTC.

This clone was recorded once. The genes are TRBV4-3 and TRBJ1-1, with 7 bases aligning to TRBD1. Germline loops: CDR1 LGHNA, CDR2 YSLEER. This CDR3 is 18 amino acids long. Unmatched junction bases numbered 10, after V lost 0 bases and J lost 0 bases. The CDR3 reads CASSQDLSDREMNTEAFF. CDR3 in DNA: TGCGCCAGCAGCCAAGATCTTTCTGACAGGGAAATGAACACTGAAGCTTTCTTT.